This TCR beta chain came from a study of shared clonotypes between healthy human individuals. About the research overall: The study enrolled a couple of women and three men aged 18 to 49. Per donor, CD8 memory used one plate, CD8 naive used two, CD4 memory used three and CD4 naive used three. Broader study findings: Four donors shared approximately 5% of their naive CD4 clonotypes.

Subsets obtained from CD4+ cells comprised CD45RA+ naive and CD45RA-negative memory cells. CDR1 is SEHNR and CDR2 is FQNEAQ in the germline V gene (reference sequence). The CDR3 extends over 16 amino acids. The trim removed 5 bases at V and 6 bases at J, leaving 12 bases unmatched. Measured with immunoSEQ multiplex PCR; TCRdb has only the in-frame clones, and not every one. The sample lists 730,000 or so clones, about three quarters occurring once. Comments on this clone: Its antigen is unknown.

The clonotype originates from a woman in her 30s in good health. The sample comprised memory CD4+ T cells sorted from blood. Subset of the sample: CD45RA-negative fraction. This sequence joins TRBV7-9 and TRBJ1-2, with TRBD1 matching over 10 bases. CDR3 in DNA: TGTGCCAGCAGCCCAGAGGAGACAGGGGGCAGGAATGGCTACACCTTC. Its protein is CASSPEETGGRNGYTF.